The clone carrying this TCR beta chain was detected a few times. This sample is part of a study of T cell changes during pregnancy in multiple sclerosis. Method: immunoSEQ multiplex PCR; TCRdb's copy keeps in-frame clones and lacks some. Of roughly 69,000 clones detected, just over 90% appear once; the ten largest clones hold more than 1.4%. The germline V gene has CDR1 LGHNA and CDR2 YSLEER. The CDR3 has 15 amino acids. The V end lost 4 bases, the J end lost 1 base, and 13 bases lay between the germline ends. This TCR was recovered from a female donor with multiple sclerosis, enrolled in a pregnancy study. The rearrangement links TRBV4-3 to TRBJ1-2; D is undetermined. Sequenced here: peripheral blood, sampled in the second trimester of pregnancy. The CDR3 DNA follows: TGCGCCAGCAGCCCTCTTTTGGCGGGTAACTATGGCTACACCTTC. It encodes CASSPLLAGNYGYTF.